A single sample gave rise to the 26 T cell receptor beta chains below, sequenced in a study of cytotoxic CD8 clonotypes in ibrutinib-treated CLL. Only in-frame clones appear in the TCRdb table, and some are missing; sequencing was by immunoSEQ multiplex PCR. The sample lists more than 200,000 clones; less than 75% were seen once. The sequences come from PBMCs, collected after 24 months of ibrutinib treatment. The origin of the receptors is a human donor with chronic lymphocytic leukemia.

The V and J genes are TRBV4-3 and TRBJ1-1; 10 nucleotides align to TRBD1. Germline V CDR1 and CDR2: LGHNA, YSLEER. This CDR3 has 16 residues. J gave up 4 bases and V 0 bases, and 5 bases lay outside the gene matches. The CDR3 loop reads CASSQDRTGGGTEAFF. Written as DNA, the CDR3 is TGCGCCAGCAGCCAAGATAGGACAGGGGGGGGCACTGAAGCTTTCTTT.

The genes are TRBV30 and TRBJ1-2, with no clear D. Trimming stripped 4 bases from V and 8 bases from J, with 5 bases between. This CDR3 region has 9 residues. Germline CDR1 reads GTSNPN; CDR2 reads SVGIG (reference sequence). This chain's CDR3 is CAWIRGYTF. In DNA form, the CDR3 reads TGTGCCTGGATTCGGGGCTACACCTTC. Filled out from reference TRBV30 and TRBJ1-2, the complete variable domain reads SQTIHQWPATLVQPVGSPLSLECTVEGTSNPNLYWYRQAAGRGLQLLFYSVGIGQISSEVPQNLSASRPQDRQFILSSKKLLLSDSGFYLCAWIRGYTFGSGTRLTVV.

The chain employs TRBV2 and TRBJ2-1; possible D gene TRBD2, 5 bases. The CDR3 runs to 13 residues. Germline CDR1 SNHLY, CDR2 FYNNEI. Trimming left V 4 bases short and J 9 bases short, with 13 bases between. For the CDR3, the DNA is TGTGCCAGCAGTGCTTCACTAGTTTTTGAGCAGTTCTTC. Translating it yields CASSASLVFEQFF.

This chain links TRBV9 with TRBJ2-7, with 8 bases that match TRBD1. The germline CDR1 and CDR2 sequences are SGDLS and YYNGEE. CDR3 length equals 18 residues. Trimming cost V 0 bases and J 0 bases; bases outside gene matches: 11. The CDR3 coding sequence is TGTGCCAGCAGCGTAGAAGGAGGGACAGGTGCCCTCTCCTACGAGCAGTACTTC. Translated, it gives CASSVEGGTGALSYEQYF.

The chain uses TRBV25-1 and TRBJ2-7; 7 nucleotides agree with TRBD1. Per germline, CDR1 MGHDK and CDR2 SYGVNS. The CDR3 has 13 residues. J lost 3 bases, V lost 3 bases, and 2 bases had no gene match. CDR3 bases: TGTGCCAGCAGTGAGACAGGGAACTACGAGCAGTACTTC. This gives the protein CASSETGNYEQYF.

This chain joins TRBV6-1 and TRBJ2-7, with D possibly matching TRBD2 (5 bases). V dropped 2 bases and J dropped 4 bases, with 15 bases sitting between them. The germline V gene encodes CDR1 MNHNS and CDR2 SASEGT. CDR3 size: 15 residues. The CDR3 nucleotides read TGTGCCAGCAGTGAACGGGCACTAGGTGGTTACGAGCAGTACTTC. Translation gives CASSERALGGYEQYF.

This rearrangement joins TRBV4-3 to TRBJ2-7; TRBD2 might be the D (5 bases). The CDR3 totals 14 residues. V shed 1 base and J shed 2 bases, with 9 bases lying between them. The germline gives CDR1 LGHNA, CDR2 YSLEER. CDR3 amino acids: CASSQGASPYEQYF. DNA for the CDR3: TGCGCCAGCAGCCAAGGCGCTAGCCCCTACGAGCAGTACTTC.

This clone has a single count. This chain links TRBV2 with TRBJ1-1; 9 bases map to TRBD1. Germline V lookup: CDR1 SNHLY, CDR2 FYNNEI. V dropped 10 bases and J dropped 10; count of bases not matched to a gene: 4. The CDR3 is made up of 10 amino acids. The chain's CDR3 is CAIRDRAAFF. CDR3 DNA sequence: TGTGCCATCAGGGACAGGGCAGCTTTCTTT.

This clone was observed a handful of times. The chain carries TRBV7-9 and TRBJ1-3; the D is unclear. Germline values: CDR1 SEHNR, CDR2 FQNEAQ (reference sequence). The V gene lost 4 bases and the J gene lost 2 bases, with 6 bases spanning the gap. This CDR3 contains 13 residues. The chain's CDR3 is CASSSIAGNTIYF. The CDR3 DNA is TGTGCCAGCAGCTCGATAGCTGGAAACACCATATATTTT.

The rearrangement joins TRBV27 to TRBJ2-1; 7 bases agree with TRBD1. The V gene end was trimmed by 6 bases and the J gene end by 4 bases; junction bases not matched to a gene: 9. The CDR3 extends over 15 amino acids. CDR1 is MNHEY and CDR2 is SMNVEV in the germline V gene (reference sequence). In DNA, the CDR3 is TGTGCCAGCAGATACCCGGGACAGCTTTACAATGAGCAGTTCTTC. As protein: CASRYPGQLYNEQFF.

This clone came up a few times. This chain joins TRBV7-9 and TRBJ2-1; D uncertain. The V end lost 3 bases, the J end lost 7 bases, and 19 bases lay between the germline ends. CDR3 size: 16 residues. Germline CDR1 reads SEHNR; CDR2 reads FQNEAQ (reference sequence). The CDR3 nucleotides read TGTGCCAGCAGCTTCACCGACCTCCCCAGATGGAATGAGCAGTTCTTC. Protein sequence: CASSFTDLPRWNEQFF.

The V call is TRBV10-3, the J call TRBJ1-4; 10 nucleotides line up with TRBD1. There are 14 residues in the CDR3. Unmatched junction bases numbered 3, after V lost 5 bases and J lost 6 bases. Germline values: CDR1 ENHRY, CDR2 SYGVKD. This chain's CDR3 is CAISPGQGYEKLFF. For the CDR3, the DNA is TGTGCCATCAGTCCGGGACAGGGGTATGAAAAACTGTTTTTT.

This sequence joins TRBV13 and TRBJ1-2; possibly TRBD1 for D (6 bases). Germline V lookup: CDR1 PRHDT, CDR2 FYEKMQ (reference sequence). Trimming left V 9 bases short and J 2 bases short, with 28 bases between. There are 18 residues in the CDR3. CDR3 DNA: TGTGCCAGTACCAAAAGCCCGACAGGATCCGAAGGGAACTATGGCTACACCTTC. It codes for CASTKSPTGSEGNYGYTF.

The chain recombines TRBV6-1 with TRBJ2-2; D gene ambiguous. V was pared by 2 bases and J by 0 bases, with 1 base between. Germline V CDR1 and CDR2: MNHNS, SASEGT. The CDR3 is 13 amino acids. CDR3 nucleotides: TGTGCCAGCAGTGAACCGAACACCGGGGAGCTGTTTTTT. This encodes CASSEPNTGELFF.

The rearrangement joins TRBV11-2 to TRBJ2-1; 12 nucleotides match TRBD2. V trimming: 6 bases; J trimming: 8 bases; junction bases outside the gene matches: 11. Germline CDR1 reads SGHAT; CDR2 reads FQNNGV. CDR3 length: 16 amino acids. The chain's CDR3 is CASSSKPSGRADEQFF. The CDR3 DNA reads TGTGCCAGCAGTTCTAAACCTAGCGGGAGGGCGGATGAGCAGTTCTTC.

The chain couples TRBV27 to TRBJ2-7; D may be TRBD2 (5 bases). This CDR3 has 15 residues. Germline V gene sequence: CDR1 MNHEY, CDR2 SMNVEV (reference sequence). V lost 6 bases and J 3 bases, leaving 18 bases between the germline ends. CDR3 DNA: TGTGCCAGCAGCCCGATAGGACTTTTCGGCTACGAGCAGTACTTC. Protein product: CASSPIGLFGYEQYF.

The V call is TRBV4-1, the J call TRBJ1-1; D might be TRBD1 (6 bases). Per germline, CDR1 MGHRA and CDR2 YSYEKL. V was cut by 6 bases and J by 3 bases, with 17 bases left in between. The CDR3 length is 15 residues. The CDR3, as DNA: TGCGCCAGCAGTCGTCGACAGGAGGGGGACACTGAAGCTTTCTTT. Translated: CASSRRQEGDTEAFF.

V gene TRBV6-5 combines with J gene TRBJ2-7, with 7 bases lining up with TRBD1. CDR1 and CDR2 (germline): MNHEY, SVGAGI. Trimming removed 7 bases from V and 2 bases from J; junction bases left unmatched: 5. This CDR3 region has 13 residues. This chain's CDR3 is CASNGDSPYEQYF. CDR3 nucleotides: TGTGCCAGCAACGGGGACAGCCCCTACGAGCAGTACTTC.

This rearrangement joins TRBV7-9 to TRBJ2-7; 9 nucleotides agree with TRBD2. The CDR3 has 14 amino acids. Germline V CDR1 and CDR2: SEHNR, FQNEAQ (reference sequence). Trimming at V came to 5 bases and at J to 5 bases, leaving 7 bases not matched to a gene. In DNA, the CDR3 is TGTGCCAGCAGCGGTAGCGGGAGAACGGACGAGCAGTACTTC. This sequence encodes CASSGSGRTDEQYF. Full variable domain (rest looked up from reference TRBV7-9 and TRBJ2-7): DTGVSQNPRHKITKRGQNVTFRCDPISEHNRLYWYRQTLGQGPEFLTYFQNEAQLEKSRLLSDRFSAERPKGSFSTLEIQRTEQGDSAMYLCASSGSGRTDEQYFGPGTRLTVT.

This sequence joins TRBV7-3 and TRBJ2-3; tentatively, D is TRBD2 (6 bases). V was pared by 1 base and J by 1 base, with 15 bases between. CDR3 size: 17 residues. The germline gives CDR1 SGHTA, CDR2 FQGTGA. This CDR3 reads CASSLMGGGRGTDTQYF. The CDR3 DNA follows: TGTGCCAGCAGCTTAATGGGAGGTGGGAGAGGCACAGATACGCAGTATTTT.

This clone showed up many times. This chain links TRBV5-8 with TRBJ1-5, with D unresolved. Germline V lookup: CDR1 SGHTS, CDR2 YDEGEE. This CDR3 comprises 14 residues. Trimming stripped 1 base from V and 4 bases from J, with 9 bases between. CDR3 bases: TGTGCCAGCAGCTTGCTTGGAGGGAATCAGCCCCAGCATTTT. It encodes CASSLLGGNQPQHF.

There are a few counts of this clone. The chain recombines TRBV5-1 with TRBJ2-1, with TRBD1 matching over 7 bases. CDR1 and CDR2 from the germline V gene are SGHRS and YFSETQ. The CDR3 contains 15 residues. With V trimmed by 8 bases and J by 5 bases, 13 bases remained unmatched. DNA of the CDR3: TGCGCCAGTACGGCCCTGGGACAGTTTCACAATGAGCAGTTCTTC. Its translation: CASTALGQFHNEQFF.

V is TRBV7-8 and J is TRBJ1-3; D unresolved. Trimming removed 2 bases at V and 4 bases at J, with 6 bases between. Germline V gene lookup returns CDR1 SGHVS and CDR2 FQNEAQ. CDR3 length: 13 residues. In DNA form, the CDR3 reads TGTGCCAGCAGCTTAATGGAAGGAAACACCATATATTTT. This gives the protein CASSLMEGNTIYF.

This clone was detected a few times. The genes are TRBV6-5 and TRBJ1-3; D remains ambiguous. The V and J ends lost 5 bases and 4 bases respectively, with 6 bases between them. The CDR3 totals 12 residues. Germline V gene lookup returns CDR1 MNHEY and CDR2 SVGAGI. Here the CDR3 reads CASSEQGNTIYF. Written as DNA, the CDR3 is TGTGCCAGCAGTGAACAGGGAAACACCATATATTTT.

The rearrangement uses TRBV4-1 and TRBJ1-4, with 9 bases aligning to TRBD1. The trim removed 0 bases at V and 8 bases at J, leaving 7 bases unmatched. The CDR3 is made up of 16 amino acids. From germline, CDR1 is MGHRA and CDR2 YSYEKL. The CDR3: CASSQDSGTGQEKLFF. For the CDR3, the DNA is TGCGCCAGCAGCCAAGATTCCGGGACAGGGCAGGAAAAACTGTTTTTT.

This chain connects TRBV10-2 to TRBJ2-7; TRBD2 matches 7 bases. Germline CDR1 WSHSY, CDR2 SAAADI. The CDR3 spans 15 residues. The V segment lost 2 bases and the J segment 2 bases; nucleotides outside the gene matches: 6. DNA of the CDR3: TGCGCCAGCAGTGAGCCAGGCCTAGCGGCCTACGAGCAGTACTTC. Its protein is CASSEPGLAAYEQYF.